A selection of T cell receptor beta chains follows, all from one sample in a study of regulatory T cells in long-lasting Graves disease. Via MiXCR, TCRdb re-called the multiplex PCR reads, giving one row per CDR3 protein. Here the sample spans roughly 420,000 distinct CDR3 sequences, around 15% being singletons. These data also formed part of another study, on T cells in Graves' hyperthyroidism and ophthalmopathy.

Sequencing was performed on peripheral blood mononuclear cells (PBMCs), taken at new diagnosis, from a patient treated with antithyroid drugs. These receptors were obtained from a woman aged 45 to 65 with Graves disease. Both conserved end residues are part of each CDR3. Each record gives: V gene, D gene, clone size, J gene, CDR3 protein, CDR3 DNA. A D gene is named only where the DNA matches it firmly. For some rows the clone size is stated as once, few or many, or as a class when expanded; others skip it.

v_gene: TRBV5-1
d_gene: .
abundance: .
j_gene: TRBJ1-1
CDR3aa: CASSLITGDTEAFF
CDR3nt: TGCGCCAGCAGCTTAATTACCGGCGACACTGAAGCTTTCTTT

v_gene: TRBV5-6
d_gene: TRBD1
abundance: .
j_gene: TRBJ1-5
CDR3aa: CASSLGTGSYQPQHF
CDR3nt: TGTGCCAGCAGCTTGGGGACAGGGTCATATCAGCCCCAGCATTTT

v_gene: TRBV7-7
d_gene: TRBD1
abundance: few
j_gene: TRBJ2-2
CDR3aa: CATGNLLGDSYTGELFF
CDR3nt: TGTGCCACCGGAAACCTACTAGGGGACAGCTACACCGGGGAGCTGTTTTTT

v_gene: TRBV3-1
d_gene: TRBD2
abundance: .
j_gene: TRBJ2-1
CDR3aa: CASSQPSGRPNEQFF
CDR3nt: TGTGCCAGCAGCCAGCCTAGCGGGAGGCCGAATGAGCAGTTCTTC

v_gene: TRBV7-9
d_gene: .
abundance: many
j_gene: TRBJ2-3
CDR3aa: CASSLETPDTQYF
CDR3nt: TGTGCCAGCAGCTTAGAGACCCCAGATACGCAGTATTTT

v_gene: TRBV12-3/TRBV12-4
d_gene: .
abundance: many
j_gene: TRBJ1-5
CDR3aa: CASSFSGAPNQPQHF
CDR3nt: TGTGCCAGCAGTTTCTCAGGGGCCCCCAATCAGCCCCAGCATTTT

v_gene: TRBV7-9
d_gene: TRBD2
abundance: many
j_gene: TRBJ2-1
CDR3aa: CASSPKLAASYNEQFF
CDR3nt: TGTGCCAGCAGCCCCAAACTAGCGGCCTCCTACAATGAGCAGTTCTTC

v_gene: TRBV20-1
d_gene: .
abundance: .
j_gene: TRBJ2-7
CDR3aa: CSARDYKAYEQYF
CDR3nt: TGCAGTGCTAGAGATTACAAGGCCTACGAGCAGTACTTC

v_gene: TRBV9
d_gene: TRBD1
abundance: few
j_gene: TRBJ1-5
CDR3aa: CASSAGPTGTVHQPQHF
CDR3nt: TGTGCCAGCAGCGCAGGACCAACCGGGACAGTGCATCAGCCCCAGCATTTT

v_gene: TRBV2
d_gene: TRBD2
abundance: many
j_gene: TRBJ2-1
CDR3aa: CASPLRESNEQFF
CDR3nt: TGTGCCAGCCCGCTGCGGGAGAGCAATGAGCAGTTCTTC

v_gene: TRBV10-3
d_gene: TRBD2
abundance: many
j_gene: TRBJ2-3
CDR3aa: CAITTGTSGSTDTQYF
CDR3nt: TGTGCCATCACCACCGGGACTAGCGGAAGCACAGATACGCAGTATTTT

v_gene: TRBV11-2
d_gene: TRBD2
abundance: many
j_gene: TRBJ2-5
CDR3aa: CASSRGTSGQETQYF
CDR3nt: TGTGCCAGCAGCCGAGGGACTAGCGGACAAGAGACCCAGTACTTC

v_gene: TRBV7-9
d_gene: .
abundance: .
j_gene: TRBJ2-1
CDR3aa: CASRSTGISYNEQFF
CDR3nt: TGTGCCAGCAGGTCCACAGGGATCTCCTACAATGAGCAGTTCTTC

v_gene: TRBV9
d_gene: TRBD1
abundance: many
j_gene: TRBJ2-6
CDR3aa: CASSVESGTGLEASGANVLTF
CDR3nt: TGTGCCAGCAGCGTAGAATCCGGGACAGGGTTGGAGGCATCTGGGGCCAACGTCCTGACTTTC

v_gene: TRBV5-1
d_gene: TRBD2
abundance: many
j_gene: TRBJ2-1
CDR3aa: CASSLTSGKFSYNEQFF
CDR3nt: TGCGCCAGCAGCTTGACTAGCGGGAAATTTTCCTACAATGAGCAGTTCTTC

v_gene: TRBV7-2
d_gene: .
abundance: many
j_gene: TRBJ1-3
CDR3aa: CASSSSITGRSGNTIYF
CDR3nt: TGTGCCAGCAGCTCGAGTATCACAGGACGCTCTGGAAACACCATATATTTT

v_gene: TRBV2
d_gene: .
abundance: .
j_gene: TRBJ1-2
CDR3aa: CASRATDGGYGYTF
CDR3nt: TGTGCCAGCAGGGCGACGGACGGGGGCTATGGCTACACCTTC

v_gene: TRBV4-1
d_gene: TRBD2
abundance: few
j_gene: TRBJ2-3
CDR3aa: CASSLRRAGSSTDTQYF
CDR3nt: TGCGCCAGCAGCTTACGACGAGCGGGAAGTAGCACAGATACGCAGTATTTT

v_gene: TRBV6-1
d_gene: .
abundance: many
j_gene: TRBJ2-3
CDR3aa: CASRLGGTEDTQYF
CDR3nt: TGTGCCAGCAGATTAGGCGGGACGGAAGATACGCAGTATTTT

v_gene: TRBV5-1
d_gene: .
abundance: few
j_gene: TRBJ2-1
CDR3aa: CASSLADGTYNEQFF
CDR3nt: TGCGCCAGCAGCTTGGCTGACGGTACCTACAATGAGCAGTTCTTC